In its sample, the clone carrying this T cell receptor (beta chain) was seen many times. What it binds is unknown. The sample originates from a study of human T cells and chemical hapten exposure. Turning to the study itself: Patients, chiefly female, had alopecia areata, totalis or universalis. Findings and caveats of the study: Expanded TCRs showed more large CDR3 clusters than pre-sensitization or healthy control sets. The donor cohort had alopecia, so its immune response may not match that of healthy people. Patch test score was positively correlated with the counts of PT1 expanded TCRs.

TCRdb itself ran the RACE reads through MiXCR, one entry per CDR3 protein. The sample records under 450,000 distinct CDR3 sequences, around 6% being singletons. Time point: patch test 2, 6 weeks after DPC sensitization. As for treatment: therapeutic diphenylcyclopropenone sensitization with weekly scalp DPC. The sequence was collected from a young woman with alopecia areata. Some clones in this sample may be carry-over from other donors' samples. The sample was whole blood, taken in connection with sensitization to the hapten diphenylcyclopropenone (DPC).

The CDR3 DNA sequence: TGCGCCAGCAGCCAAGTTACAGGGAGGACGAACACTGAAGCTTTCTTT. This gives the protein CASSQVTGRTNTEAFF. V gene TRBV4-1 combines with J gene TRBJ1-1; D possibly corresponds to TRBD1 (6 bases). Trimming left V 1 base short and J 1 base short, with 13 bases between. This CDR3 region has 16 residues. From germline, CDR1 is MGHRA and CDR2 YSYEKL.